The clone carrying this T cell receptor beta chain has just a few counts. The entry originates in a study of cytomegalovirus exposure and HLA in healthy donors. Primers for the PCR totalled 60 Vbeta and 13 Jbeta. TCRdb's copy holds only in-frame clones and misses some; the assay was immunoSEQ multiplex PCR. Counted here are tens of thousands of clones, less than 75% occurring once; the ten biggest clones make up approximately 11%. V was pared by 4 bases and J by 5 bases, with 14 bases between. The CDR3 length is 14 residues. The V gene's germline CDR1 is SGHTA and CDR2 FQGNSA. The specimen was PBMCs. The chain links TRBV7-2 to TRBJ2-5; D is possibly TRBD2 (6 bases). The sequence derives from a woman under 40 in good health and CMV-seronegative. The CDR3 DNA follows: TGTGCCAGCAGCTGGAAGGTTGGAGGGGAGACCCAGTACTTC. Amino acid sequence: CASSWKVGGETQYF.